This TCR beta chain was sequenced during a study of T cells in Graves' hyperthyroidism and ophthalmopathy. Overall study results and limits: Most thyroid clonotypes with frequency above 0.001 were detected in blood.

There were TCR beta CDR3 regions amplified from RNA transcripts. HTBI primers drove first-round RT-PCR of the TCR CDR3. TCRdb reprocessed the multiplex PCR reads via MiXCR and lists one record per CDR3 protein. Among under 350,000 distinct CDR3 sequences, less than 30% were seen once, and the ten largest hold about 25%. This clonotype occurred many times. What it recognizes is unknown. The hyperthyroidism patients had all been newly diagnosed, and their disease duration was under 2 months. Their ages ranged from 18 to 65 years. The specimen was blood. The receptor comes from a man aged 40-49 years with Graves' hyperthyroidism that later progressed to Graves' ophthalmopathy.

The CDR3 sequence: CASSTYRGPPHPPQHF. Written as DNA, the CDR3 is TGTGCCAGCAGTACTTACAGGGGGCCCCCTCATCCGCCCCAGCATTTT. The gene calls are TRBV6-5 and TRBJ1-5; 9 bases are a match to TRBD1. Germline trimming cut 5 bases from V and 9 bases from J; bases unmatched to any gene: 14. The CDR3 is 16 residues long. In germline, CDR1 is MNHEY, CDR2 SVGAGI.